The T cell receptor beta chain under discussion was sequenced for a study of monozygotic twins with inflammatory bowel disease. Findings and caveats of the study: Fewer shared clonotypes with others were found in IBD patients than in healthy twins, especially with disease activity.

TCRalpha and TCRbeta cDNA underwent two nested PCRs of around 15 and 9 cycles. TCRdb reanalyzed the 5' RACE reads and collapses them to one entry per CDR3 protein, without DNA. The specimen's table records 300,000 to 350,000 distinct CDR3 sequences. For this clonotype: Its target is not known.

The CDR3 contains 14 residues. CDR1 is KGHDR and CDR2 is SFDVKD in the germline V gene. The authors isolated total RNA from whole blood without sorting T cells. The sequencing sample was made of blood. V usage is TRBV24-1 and J usage is TRBJ2-2; TCRdb outputs TRBD2, but without DNA this stays unchecked. The TCR comes from a human donor with ulcerative colitis or Crohn's disease, or a healthy co-twin of an affected twin (not recorded which). The CDR3 region is CATRGLRDTGELFF.